This is a list of T cell receptor beta chains from one sample in a study of T cells after yellow fever vaccination. TCRdb itself ran the 5' RACE reads through MiXCR, one entry per CDR3 protein. The sample holds about 300,000 distinct CDR3 sequences; around 6.8% are singletons and the top ten take roughly a sixth. The specimen comprised PBMCs, sampled approximately 40 days after the first yellow fever vaccination. The receptors were sampled from a man aged 18 to 30 who received the YFV17D yellow fever vaccine. The CDR3 runs from the conserved cysteine through the conserved F or W. D genes are given only for firm matches.

v_gene	d_gene	j_gene	CDR3aa
TRBV25-1	TRBD1	TRBJ1-1	CASRGTATEAFF
TRBV14	-	TRBJ2-5	CASSQNIAETQYF
TRBV7-9	TRBD1	TRBJ2-1	CASSPGQGGNEQFF
TRBV5-4	TRBD2	TRBJ2-7	CASSTPVAGGFGEQYF
TRBV5-6	-	TRBJ2-1	CASTQHNEQFF
TRBV11-2	-	TRBJ2-1	CASSEASVNEQFF
TRBV18	-	TRBJ1-6	CASSPRVKDSPLHF
TRBV5-4	-	TRBJ2-7	CASSPPSLDEQYF
TRBV18	-	TRBJ1-5	CASSPDINQPQHF
TRBV6-2/TRBV6-3	-	TRBJ1-6	CASSRNSPLHF
TRBV7-2	-	TRBJ2-3	CASSLTFGGDTQYF
TRBV5-1	-	TRBJ2-5	CASGTGTEKETQYF
TRBV7-9	-	TRBJ1-6	CASSLETRGLHF
TRBV3-1	-	TRBJ1-1	CASSQTDSYTEAFF
TRBV11-2	TRBD2	TRBJ2-3	CASSLASGGGTQYF
TRBV10-3	-	TRBJ1-4	CAISDRAGEEKLFF
TRBV7-6	TRBD2	TRBJ2-5	CASSPTSGGGQETQYF
TRBV6-6	-	TRBJ2-1	CASSYSNLKQFF
TRBV28	-	TRBJ2-1	CASSLGWDEQFF
TRBV13	-	TRBJ2-6	CASSSRSTAGANVLTF
TRBV4-2	TRBD2	TRBJ2-1	CASSQGLGGGADGEQFF
TRBV24-1	-	TRBJ2-1	CATSDLVRLDEQFF
TRBV25-1	-	TRBJ2-3	CASSEYPTDTQYF
TRBV20-1	TRBD2	TRBJ2-1	CSARDRDGGDYNEQFF
TRBV5-1	TRBD1	TRBJ2-7	CASSLAVRDRGLLYSPYEQYF
TRBV4-1	-	TRBJ1-6	CASSQATSTNSPLHF
TRBV29-1	-	TRBJ2-3	CSAGGSMGSGDTQYF
TRBV5-4	TRBD2	TRBJ2-1	CASSLTGRGGQGAEQFF
TRBV6-1	TRBD1	TRBJ1-2	CASSVQGKPDGYTF
TRBV20-1	-	TRBJ2-3	CSARDFLAVADTQYF
TRBV6-5	-	TRBJ1-6	CASSYSLEGQDSPLHF
TRBV7-9	TRBD2	TRBJ2-3	CATWTSGGALDTQYF